This TCR beta chain was recovered during a study of cytomegalovirus exposure and HLA in healthy donors. Only a few counts were recorded for this clone. 13 Jbeta primers and 60 Vbeta primers were used for the PCR. Sequencing used immunoSEQ multiplex PCR; TCRdb keeps in-frame clones, though not all of them. Of around 150,000 clones listed, approximately 83% are singletons. Looked up from germline, CDR1 is SGDLS and CDR2 is YYNGEE. J was trimmed by 0 bases and V by 4 bases; bases with no gene match: 6. The length of the CDR3 is 15 residues. V gene TRBV9 combines with J gene TRBJ2-7; 8 nucleotides align to TRBD2. The sample comprised PBMCs. This clonotype originated in a woman under 30 in good health and CMV-seronegative. CDR3 region: CASSIGLASSYEQYF. The CDR3 nucleotides are TGTGCCAGCAGCATAGGACTAGCCAGCTCCTACGAGCAGTACTTC.